The clone carrying this T cell receptor beta chain was counted many times. What it recognizes is unknown. The data are from a study of neurological immune-mediated disorders. Findings and caveats of the study: Multiple sclerosis was found to have the least TCR clonal expansion, below healthy controls, and HTLV-1-associated myelopathy the most.

The cDNA was synthesized by means of template-switch 5'RACE, which was carried out with 10-nucleotide random UMIs. Using its own MiXCR run on the 5' RACE reads, TCRdb lists one record per CDR3 protein. This table has tens of thousands of distinct CDR3 sequences, 7% to 8.5% appearing once. Sorted libraries were made with around 1 million CD4+ or CD8+ T cells. What was sequenced was CD4+ T cells from blood. This clonotype was sampled from a man aged 45-65 years in good health.

CDR3 sequence: CSALDGNQPQHF. The CDR3 DNA follows: TGCAGTGCTTTAGACGGCAATCAGCCCCAGCATTTT. The gene calls are TRBV20-1 and TRBJ1-5; D is ambiguous. The CDR3 has 12 amino acids. Germline CDR1 DFQATT, CDR2 SNEGSKA (reference sequence). V lost 5 bases to trimming and J lost 2 bases, with 7 bases between them.